A single sample is the source of the 32 T cell receptor beta chains below, sequenced in a study of vaccination effects on CD4 cells after COVID-19. These TCRs' antigens remain unknown. Ahead of sequencing, the ViraFEST assay grew antigen-specific CD4+ T cells using viral peptide pools. On day 10 of culture, CD4+ T cells were separated out. Confirmation by PCR established that the person had SARS-CoV-2 infection between March and December 2020. Some clones are missing from TCRdb's copy, which holds only in-frame ones; the method was immunoSEQ multiplex PCR. The table shows tens of thousands of clones, with about three quarters occurring only once. Source: CD4+ T cells from PBMCs cultured with SARS-CoV-2 spike peptides, taken before COVID-19 vaccination. The receptor set was obtained from a human donor who had a prior SARS-CoV-2 infection.

The chain uses TRBV11-2 and TRBJ2-1; possibly TRBD2 for D (5 bases). The CDR3 runs 15 residues. Germline V CDR1 and CDR2: SGHAT, FQNNGV. V was clipped by 5 bases and J by 7 bases, with 18 bases between them. The CDR3 loop is CASSRAGQSWNEQFF. The DNA for the CDR3 is TGTGCCAGCAGCCGGGCGGGCCAATCTTGGAATGAGCAGTTCTTC.

The chain combines TRBV9 with TRBJ2-6; D ambiguous. The germline V and J ends were trimmed by 3 bases and 1 base, with 5 bases remaining between them. From germline, CDR1 is SGDLS and CDR2 YYNGEE. There are 14 residues in the CDR3. Here the CDR3 DNA reads TGTGCCAGCAGCGCCGTTTCTGGGGCCAACGTCCTGACTTTC. Translating gives CASSAVSGANVLTF.

The chain uses TRBV7-3 and TRBJ1-6; perhaps TRBD1 as D (5 bases). Per the germline V gene, CDR1 is SGHTA and CDR2 is FQGTGA. The CDR3 runs to 14 residues. Trimming removed 4 bases at V and 4 bases at J, with 8 bases between. This CDR3 is CASSWGPYNSPLHF. The CDR3 DNA reads TGTGCCAGCAGCTGGGGCCCTTATAATTCACCCCTCCACTTT.

The CDR3 DNA is TGTGCCAGCAGTGCCGTTCAGTACGAGCAGTACTTC. Its protein product is CASSAVQYEQYF. The V and J genes are TRBV6-6 and TRBJ2-7, with unresolved D. Germline V gene data show CDR1 as MNHNY and CDR2 as SVGAGI (reference sequence). Trimming took 5 bases from V and 4 from J, leaving 9 bases between them. The CDR3 extends over 12 amino acids.

The chain uses TRBV7-2 and TRBJ1-2; 7 bases agree with TRBD1. This CDR3 comprises 13 residues. Germline trimming cut 2 bases from V and 5 bases from J; bases unmatched to any gene: 2. Germline CDR1 SGHTA, CDR2 FQGNSA. CDR3: CASSLPRGYGYTF. CDR3 coding DNA: TGTGCCAGCAGCTTACCCAGGGGGTATGGCTACACCTTC.

By frequency in the sample, this clone is medium-sized. The rearrangement links TRBV30 to TRBJ2-3, with D hard to call. Germline loops: CDR1 GTSNPN, CDR2 SVGIG (reference sequence). The CDR3 length is 11 residues. Trimming removed 2 bases from V and 5 bases from J, with 5 bases in between. This chain's CDR3 is CAWSWGDTQYF. The CDR3 DNA follows: TGTGCCTGGAGTTGGGGAGATACGCAGTATTTT.

J is TRBJ1-1 and V is TRBV7-8; D remains ambiguous. In germline, CDR1 is SGHVS, CDR2 FQNEAQ. The CDR3 length is 15 residues. V was pared by 1 base and J by 1 base, with 10 bases between. DNA of the CDR3: TGTGCCAGCAGCTTAGGGCTCCTACGGAACACTGAAGCTTTCTTT. As protein: CASSLGLLRNTEAFF.

The chain links TRBV6-5 to TRBJ1-2, with TRBD1 as a possible D gene (5 bases). This CDR3 is 14 amino acids long. Looked up from germline, CDR1 is MNHEY and CDR2 is SVGAGI. Trimming took off 8 bases at V and 1 base at J, with 14 bases between the two ends. The CDR3 coding sequence is TGTGCCAGCCGCCTAGGGGCGGGTAACTATGGCTACACCTTC. Residues: CASRLGAGNYGYTF.

This chain connects TRBV6-5 to TRBJ1-4; 7 bases match TRBD1. This CDR3 has 14 amino acids. Trimming removed 6 bases from V and 0 bases from J; junction bases left unmatched: 1. Germline V gives CDR1 MNHEY, CDR2 SVGAGI. CDR3 loop: CASRGQTTNEKLFF. The CDR3 DNA is TGTGCCAGCAGGGGACAGACAACTAATGAAAAACTGTTTTTT.

The CDR3 bases are TGCAGTGCTAGTAGGGCTAGCGGGAAAGAGACCCAGTACTTC. This translates into CSASRASGKETQYF. The chain uses TRBV20-1 and TRBJ2-5, with 9 bases identical to TRBD2. The V gene end was trimmed by 3 bases and the J gene end by 3 bases; junction bases not matched to a gene: 5. Per the germline V gene, CDR1 is DFQATT and CDR2 is SNEGSKA (reference sequence). This CDR3 is built from 14 residues.

This clone was seen more than once but under ten times. J is TRBJ2-7 and V is TRBV12-5, with no clear D. The germline V and J ends were trimmed by 4 bases and 7 bases, with 8 bases remaining between them. Germline V gene lookup returns CDR1 LGHNT and CDR2 FRNRAP. The CDR3 is 11 amino acids. For the CDR3, the DNA is TGTGCTAGTGGTTCAACGCGGGAGCAGTACTTC. Encoded protein: CASGSTREQYF.

The chain uses TRBV5-1 and TRBJ2-2; 10 bases line up with TRBD1. The CDR3 is 15 amino acids. Germline V gene data show CDR1 as SGHRS and CDR2 as YFSETQ. Germline trimming cut 4 bases from V and 7 bases from J; bases unmatched to any gene: 7. In DNA, the CDR3 is TGCGCCAGCAGCCGGGACAGGGGTAACGTCGGGGAGCTGTTTTTT. Translated, it gives CASSRDRGNVGELFF. The complete variable domain, with remaining parts taken from reference TRBV5-1 and TRBJ2-2, reads KAGVTQTPRYLIKTRGQQVTLSCSPISGHRSVSWYQQTPGQGLQFLFEYFSETQRNKGNFPGRFSGRQFSNSRSEMNVSTLELGDSALYLCASSRDRGNVGELFFGEGSRLTVL.

This clone has more than one count but fewer than ten. The chain links TRBV11-2 to TRBJ1-1; 8 bases are shared with TRBD1. This CDR3 is built from 14 residues. Germline CDR1 reads SGHAT; CDR2 reads FQNNGV. V was pared by 3 bases and J by 4 bases, with 4 bases of the junction left unmatched. The DNA for the CDR3 is TGTGCCAGCAGCTTTTTTACAGGGGGCACTGAAGCTTTCTTT. As protein: CASSFFTGGTEAFF.

The chain combines TRBV9 with TRBJ1-4; TRBD1 matches 9 bases. CDR1 is SGDLS and CDR2 is YYNGEE in the germline V gene. The CDR3 extends over 15 amino acids. V gave up 3 bases and J gave up 7 bases; unmatched junction bases: 7. CDR3 sequence reads: CASSERQGDFEKLFF. CDR3 nucleotides: TGTGCCAGCAGCGAACGACAGGGGGACTTTGAAAAACTGTTTTTT.

The rearrangement uses TRBV7-8 and TRBJ2-1; 14 bases agree with TRBD2. The CDR3 is 18 residues long. Germline V gene lookup returns CDR1 SGHVS and CDR2 FQNEAQ. V lost 1 base to trimming and J lost 9 bases; unmatched junction nucleotides: 11. This CDR3 is CASSLVTGTSGRRGEQFF. The CDR3 nucleotides read TGTGCCAGCAGCTTAGTTACCGGGACTAGCGGGAGAAGGGGTGAGCAGTTCTTC.

In its sample, this clone was seen once. The V gene is TRBV27, the J gene TRBJ2-1; TRBD1 aligns across 9 bases. The J segment lost 8 bases and the V segment lost 5 bases, leaving 10 bases of the junction unmatched. Germline V gene lookup returns CDR1 MNHEY and CDR2 SMNVEV (reference sequence). The CDR3 sequence is 15 residues long. The CDR3 sequence is CASSQGWDRAYEQFF. CDR3 DNA: TGTGCCAGCAGTCAAGGATGGGACAGGGCCTATGAGCAGTTCTTC.

The J gene is TRBJ1-1, the V gene TRBV4-1; TRBD1 matches at 8 bases. Trimming cost V 3 bases and J 3 bases; bases outside gene matches: 3. The CDR3 consists of 14 residues. CDR1 and CDR2 (germline): MGHRA, YSYEKL. The CDR3 protein is CASSHRQGHTEAFF. CDR3 nucleotide sequence: TGCGCCAGCAGCCACCGACAGGGGCACACTGAAGCTTTCTTT.

The DNA for the CDR3 is TGTGCCAGCAGCTACGGATCGGGACATGAAGAGACCCAGTACTTC. Residues: CASSYGSGHEETQYF. V and J are TRBV7-3 and TRBJ2-5; TRBD1 might be the D (6 bases). Trimming removed 4 bases from V and 3 bases from J, with 15 bases in between. In germline, CDR1 is SGHTA, CDR2 FQGTGA. This CDR3 has 15 amino acids.

This clone is categorized as medium-sized (0.01 to 0.1%). The rearrangement uses TRBV19 and TRBJ2-3, with TRBD2 as a possible D gene (6 bases). V was clipped by 7 bases and J by 0 bases, with 11 bases between them. The CDR3 sequence is 14 residues long. Looked up from germline, CDR1 is LNHDA and CDR2 is SQIVND (reference sequence). The CDR3: CASNAGWSTDTQYF. CDR3 in DNA: TGTGCCAGTAACGCGGGATGGAGCACAGATACGCAGTATTTT.

This clone occurred a few times. The V call is TRBV7-2, the J call TRBJ2-7; 10 bases line up with TRBD2. The V segment lost 2 bases and the J segment 2 bases; nucleotides outside the gene matches: 3. Germline CDR1 reads SGHTA; CDR2 reads FQGNSA. The CDR3 consists of 15 residues. CDR3 DNA: TGTGCCAGCAGCTTATTAGGACTAGCGGCCTACGAGCAGTACTTC. Translating gives CASSLLGLAAYEQYF. Full variable domain (missing parts from reference TRBV7-2 and TRBJ2-7): GAGVSQSPSNKVTEKGKDVELRCDPISGHTALYWYRQSLGQGLEFLIYFQGNSAPDKSGLPSDRFSAERTGGSVSTLTIQRTQQEDSAVYLCASSLLGLAAYEQYFGPGTRLTVT.

In DNA form, the CDR3 reads TGTGCCAGCAGACTCAGCGGGAACTCTGGGGCCAACGTCCTGACTTTC. It yields the protein CASRLSGNSGANVLTF. V usage is TRBV14 and J usage is TRBJ2-6; 7 bases match TRBD2. The germline V gene has CDR1 SGHDN and CDR2 FVKESK. Trimming took 6 bases from V and 0 from J; bases not matched to a gene: 5. The CDR3 extends over 16 amino acids.

The chain links TRBV11-3 to TRBJ2-2; no clear D gene. The germline gives CDR1 SGHNT, CDR2 YENEEA. Deletions cut 5 bases from V and 5 bases from J, with 15 bases between. There are 15 residues in the CDR3. CDR3 amino acids: CASSTDWITTGELFF. As DNA, the CDR3 is TGTGCCAGCAGCACCGACTGGATAACAACCGGGGAGCTGTTTTTT. The full variable domain, completed using reference TRBV11-3 and TRBJ2-2, is EAGVVQSPRYKIIEKKQPVAFWCNPISGHNTLYWYLQNLGQGPELLIRYENEEAVDDSQLPKDRFSAERLKGVDSTLKIQPAELGDSAVYLCASSTDWITTGELFFGEGSRLTVL.

The V call is TRBV4-1, the J call TRBJ1-1; no clear D gene. Germline assignment: CDR1 MGHRA and CDR2 YSYEKL. The CDR3 has 18 residues. V gave up 1 base and J gave up 0 bases, with 18 bases separating them. The CDR3 region has the DNA TGCGCCAGCAGCCAAGGAACGTTGGGTAGGGCTATGAACACTGAAGCTTTCTTT. It codes for CASSQGTLGRAMNTEAFF.

The chain is built from TRBV7-2 and TRBJ2-7, with D tentatively TRBD1 (5 bases). V was shortened by 0 bases and J by 1 base, with 10 bases between the two germline ends. CDR1 SGHTA and CDR2 FQGNSA come from the germline V gene. This CDR3 has 15 residues. Here the CDR3 DNA reads TGTGCCAGCAGCTTAGCAGGGGTACCTTCCTACGAGCAGTACTTC. Translated, it gives CASSLAGVPSYEQYF.

This clone was counted only a few times. In nucleotides, the CDR3 is TGTGCCAGCAGTTTTCCGCAGCTCTATGGCTACACCTTC. It specifies CASSFPQLYGYTF. The chain employs TRBV12-3 or TRBV12-4 and TRBJ1-2; D is undetermined. The V gene lost 3 bases and the J gene lost 4 bases, with 9 bases spanning the gap. The CDR3 has 13 residues.

V is TRBV2 and J is TRBJ2-2; D unclear. The CDR3 length is 13 residues. V lost 2 bases and J 5 bases, leaving 6 bases between the germline ends. Germline V gene data show CDR1 as SNHLY and CDR2 as FYNNEI. CDR3 DNA: TGTGCCAGCAGTGAATTGTGGACCGGGGAGCTGTTTTTT. Its protein is CASSELWTGELFF.

The rearrangement links TRBV7-8 to TRBJ2-3, with TRBD2 matching 13 bases. The CDR3 contains 15 residues. V dropped 5 bases and J dropped 6; count of bases not matched to a gene: 5. Germline V CDR1 and CDR2: SGHVS, FQNEAQ. Here the CDR3 reads CASSPGLAGEDTQYF. DNA of the CDR3: TGTGCCAGCAGCCCCGGACTAGCGGGGGAGGATACGCAGTATTTT.

The chain is built from TRBV18 and TRBJ2-2; D perhaps matches TRBD1 (7 bases). Trimming shortened V by 3 bases and J by 4 bases, and 15 bases separated the two germline ends. This CDR3 has 16 residues. Germline assignment: CDR1 KGHSH and CDR2 LQKENI. DNA of the CDR3: TGTGCCAGCTCACCTCCAGGGGGACTCCTCACCGGGGAGCTGTTTTTT. This encodes CASSPPGGLLTGELFF.

This rearrangement joins TRBV7-9 to TRBJ2-7; the match to TRBD2 covers 7 bases. Germline values: CDR1 SEHNR, CDR2 FQNEAQ (reference sequence). V shed 6 bases and J 6 bases; nucleotides not matched to a gene: 14. The CDR3 has 15 amino acids. The CDR3 DNA reads TGTGCCAGCAGGCAAAAGGAGCGGGGCGAGGGCGAGCAGTACTTC. Protein product: CASRQKERGEGEQYF.

This chain connects TRBV19 to TRBJ2-7; 8 bases agree with TRBD2. Germline loops: CDR1 LNHDA, CDR2 SQIVND (reference sequence). The CDR3 is 17 residues long. V shed 1 base, J shed 3 bases, and the junction held 11 bases outside the gene matches. CDR3 residues: CASSIVGTSFSLYEQYF. For the CDR3, the DNA is TGTGCCAGTAGTATAGTTGGGACTAGTTTTTCGCTCTACGAGCAGTACTTC.

The chain links TRBV2 to TRBJ2-1; 12 bases fit TRBD1. This CDR3 is built from 20 residues. V was pared by 5 bases and J by 4 bases, with 18 bases of the junction left unmatched. Germline V lookup: CDR1 SNHLY, CDR2 FYNNEI. The CDR3, as DNA: TGTGCCAGCAGTAAAACCGGGACAGGGGGCGAAGGACTAGCGTACAATGAGCAGTTCTTC. It yields the protein CASSKTGTGGEGLAYNEQFF.

This clone appeared a few times. This chain connects TRBV5-8 to TRBJ1-1; no reliable D call. V lost 4 bases, J lost 3 bases, and 22 bases lay in between. There are 17 residues in the CDR3. The germline CDR1 and CDR2 sequences are SGHTS and YDEGEE. CDR3 nucleotides: TGTGCCAGCAGCCCCGGATTCGGAAGGACTGGGGACACTGAAGCTTTCTTT. It is translated as CASSPGFGRTGDTEAFF.